This TCR beta chain was sequenced for a study of blood T cells in healthy people across ages. Study in general: Capture by template switching was about one barcoded beta molecule per two T cells. Study-level findings and limits: Observed TCR beta diversity per million T cells went down as age went up. This fall followed a roughly linear course with age.

Germline CDR1 and CDR2: SGHKS and YYEKEE (reference sequence). The CDR3 extends over 14 amino acids. The V and J ends lost 2 bases and 10 bases respectively, with 16 bases between them. With respect to this clonotype: The antigen remains unidentified.

With a J-beta primer mix and a sample-barcoded 5' primer, a second PCR ran roughly 6 to 12 cycles. The template-switch adaptor, which had 12 random nucleotides, put a tag on each cDNA molecule. TCRdb re-derived calls from the 5' RACE reads in MiXCR, one entry per CDR3 protein. The sample consists of 800,000 to 950,000 distinct CDR3 sequences, roughly 43% of them appearing once. Aged about 6 to 95, donors were systemically healthy Caucasians from Russia. The sequencing input was blood. The J gene is TRBJ2-1, the V gene TRBV5-5; no clear D gene. This sequence originates from a man younger than 40 in good health. CDR3 sequence reads: CASSLMQPTPEQFF. CDR3 nucleotides: TGTGCCAGCAGCTTAATGCAGCCTACCCCCGAGCAGTTCTTC.